The 15 T cell receptor beta chains below were found in one sample sequenced in a study of shared clonotypes between healthy human individuals. Terminally differentiated effector memory CD45RA+ cells were left out of the naive CD8 fraction, which was CD45RO-negative and positively selected for CCR7. Data came from immunoSEQ multiplex PCR; TCRdb stores just in-frame clones and leaves some out. This repertoire shows 2 million to 2.5 million clones, about 94% found once; its top ten account for approximately 1.2%. The specimen was naive CD8+ T cells sorted from blood. These receptors were obtained from a man between 18 and 35 years old in good health.

The chain employs TRBV30 and TRBJ2-7; 9 bases are a match to TRBD1. Per germline, CDR1 GTSNPN and CDR2 SVGIG (reference sequence). Trimming at V came to 4 bases and at J to 1 base, leaving 5 bases not matched to a gene. The CDR3 spans 14 residues. The CDR3 nucleotides read TGTGCCTGGACCCCCGGGACAGGGTCCTACGAGCAGTACTTC. Residues: CAWTPGTGSYEQYF. Variable domain in full (rest from reference TRBV30 and TRBJ2-7): SQTIHQWPATLVQPVGSPLSLECTVEGTSNPNLYWYRQAAGRGLQLLFYSVGIGQISSEVPQNLSASRPQDRQFILSSKKLLLSDSGFYLCAWTPGTGSYEQYFGPGTRLTVT.

This chain joins TRBV10-2 and TRBJ2-3; 10 bases fit TRBD2. The CDR3 is 22 amino acids. The germline V gene has CDR1 WSHSY and CDR2 SAAADI. The trim removed 6 bases at V and 0 bases at J, leaving 24 bases unmatched. CDR3 in amino acids: CASSFPEGRLAGDSWSTDTQYF. CDR3 DNA: TGCGCCAGCAGCTTTCCCGAGGGTCGGCTAGCGGGAGATAGTTGGAGCACAGATACGCAGTATTTT.

J is TRBJ2-7 and V is TRBV6-5; D perhaps matches TRBD1 (5 bases). CDR1 is MNHEY and CDR2 is SVGAGI in the germline V gene. The CDR3 runs to 15 residues. The V end lost 6 bases, the J end lost 3 bases, and 18 bases lay between the germline ends. The CDR3 here is CASSSDSRPLYEQYF. CDR3 DNA: TGTGCCAGCAGCTCTGACAGCCGCCCTCTCTACGAGCAGTACTTC.

The rearrangement joins TRBV25-1 to TRBJ2-1, with D maybe TRBD1 (6 bases). CDR1 and CDR2 from the germline V gene are MGHDK and SYGVNS. Trimming removed 1 base from V and 6 bases from J, with 19 bases in between. The CDR3 contains 17 residues. In DNA, the CDR3 is TGTGCCAGCAGTGAATCACGACAGGTAGATTTGGCCAATGAGCAGTTCTTC. This sequence encodes CASSESRQVDLANEQFF.

V is TRBV13 and J is TRBJ1-1; D gene uncertain. Germline loops: CDR1 PRHDT, CDR2 FYEKMQ (reference sequence). The CDR3 length is 16 residues. The V and J ends lost 6 bases and 3 bases respectively, with 20 bases between them. The CDR3 here is CASRLGGGGFDTEAFF. The CDR3 region has the DNA TGTGCCAGCAGATTGGGAGGCGGTGGGTTTGACACTGAAGCTTTCTTT.

The V gene is TRBV4-3, the J gene TRBJ2-5, with D perhaps matching TRBD1 (6 bases). CDR1 LGHNA and CDR2 YSLEER come from the germline V gene. Trimming stripped 2 bases from V and 2 bases from J, with 12 bases between. CDR3 length: 15 amino acids. The CDR3: CASSQTTRGQETQYF. The CDR3 nucleotides read TGCGCCAGCAGCCAAACGACAAGGGGGCAAGAGACCCAGTACTTC.

The CDR3 region has the DNA TGTGCCAGTAGCCCGTGGGGGGGCGTAAATCAGCCCCAGCATTTT. As protein: CASSPWGGVNQPQHF. V gene TRBV19 combines with J gene TRBJ1-5; perhaps TRBD1 as D (6 bases). V was clipped by 6 bases and J by 4 bases, with 16 bases between them. The V gene's germline CDR1 is LNHDA and CDR2 SQIVND (reference sequence). The CDR3 totals 15 residues. The variable domain in full, with the rest retrieved from reference TRBV19 and TRBJ1-5, is DGGITQSPKYLFRKEGQNVTLSCEQNLNHDAMYWYRQDPGQGLRLIYYSQIVNDFQKGDIAEGYSVSREKKESFPLTVTSAQKNPTAFYLCASSPWGGVNQPQHFGDGTRLSIL.

The sample holds a few counts of this clone. The chain has TRBV30 and TRBJ1-1, with D uncertain. The CDR3 runs to 13 residues. Germline V gene sequence: CDR1 GTSNPN, CDR2 SVGIG (reference sequence). V was clipped by 5 bases and J by 0 bases, with 10 bases between them. In DNA form, the CDR3 reads TGTGCCTGGGGATATGGGGTGAACACTGAAGCTTTCTTT. Its protein is CAWGYGVNTEAFF. The full variable domain, rest sourced from reference TRBV30 and TRBJ1-1, is SQTIHQWPATLVQPVGSPLSLECTVEGTSNPNLYWYRQAAGRGLQLLFYSVGIGQISSEVPQNLSASRPQDRQFILSSKKLLLSDSGFYLCAWGYGVNTEAFFGQGTRLTVV.

Note on this clone: This sample includes further DNA sequences coding for the same CDR3. V is TRBV5-1 and J is TRBJ2-6; no reliable D call. V lost 0 bases and J lost 1, with 5 bases in between. The CDR3 runs to 15 residues. Germline-derived CDR1 and CDR2 are SGHRS and YFSETQ. CDR3 sequence: CASSLGGSGANVLTF. The CDR3 DNA is TGCGCCAGCAGCTTGGGAGGATCTGGGGCCAACGTCCTGACTTTC. Drawing the rest from reference TRBV5-1 and TRBJ2-6, the complete variable domain is KAGVTQTPRYLIKTRGQQVTLSCSPISGHRSVSWYQQTPGQGLQFLFEYFSETQRNKGNFPGRFSGRQFSNSRSEMNVSTLELGDSALYLCASSLGGSGANVLTFGAGSRLTVL.

For this clone: At one of its ends the junction is not consistent with the germline gene, which may arise from a read error. V gene TRBV7-7 combines with J gene TRBJ2-5; 10 bases fit TRBD2. Germline values: CDR1 SSHAT, CDR2 FNYEAQ (reference sequence). This CDR3 contains 17 residues. The CDR3 loop reads CASSLEPGLAAGETQYF. In DNA, the CDR3 is TGTGCTAGCAGCTTAGAGCCCGGACTAGCGGCAGGAGAGACCCAGTACTTC.

The chain combines TRBV2 with TRBJ2-7; 8 nucleotides align to TRBD1. Trimming at V came to 5 bases and at J to 4 bases, leaving 10 bases not matched to a gene. The CDR3 covers 15 residues. Germline lookup yields CDR1 SNHLY and CDR2 FYNNEI. DNA for the CDR3: TGTGCCAGCAGTTACACCGGGACAGGACCGTACGAGCAGTACTTC. As protein: CASSYTGTGPYEQYF.

The chain combines TRBV7-8 with TRBJ1-2; D not resolved. There are 12 residues in the CDR3. V gave up 3 bases and J gave up 8 bases, with 10 bases separating them. The germline gives CDR1 SGHVS, CDR2 FQNEAQ. The CDR3 DNA is TGTGCCAGCAGCTTGGACCCTCTCGGCTACACCTTC. Its protein product is CASSLDPLGYTF.

This rearrangement joins TRBV5-4 to TRBJ1-6, with 8 bases identical to TRBD1. Losses at the gene ends were 4 bases for V and 7 bases for J; bases not matched to a gene: 7. The germline V gene encodes CDR1 SGHNT and CDR2 YYREEE (reference sequence). CDR3 length equals 15 residues. In DNA form, the CDR3 reads TGTGCCAGCAGCCTCCTACAGGGGGGGAATTCACCCCTCCACTTT. Translating gives CASSLLQGGNSPLHF.

The chain carries TRBV4-1 and TRBJ2-5, with 7 nucleotides matching TRBD1. After removal of 3 bases from V and 5 bases from J, the junction contained 12 bases not matched to a gene. The CDR3 is made up of 16 amino acids. Germline loops: CDR1 MGHRA, CDR2 YSYEKL. The CDR3 nucleotides read TGCGCCAGCAGCCACCCGGGACAGCCTCTCGGCGAGACCCAGTACTTC. Its translation is CASSHPGQPLGETQYF.

CDR3 nucleotides: TGTGCCAGCAGCGAATATCCTAGCGGAATATACAATGAGCAGTTCTTC. Translation: CASSEYPSGIYNEQFF. The rearrangement uses TRBV9 and TRBJ2-1, with 7 bases that match TRBD2. V lost 3 bases and J lost 4; bases outside the gene matches: 10. The length of the CDR3 is 16 residues. Per the germline V gene, CDR1 is SGDLS and CDR2 is YYNGEE.